A selection of T cell receptor beta chains follows, all from one sample in a study of CD8 T cells in Susac syndrome. One entry per CDR3 protein, called by TCRdb with MiXCR from the immunoSEQ multiplex PCR reads. The table records over 70,000 distinct CDR3 sequences, approximately 96% of them present only once. The sample consisted of CD8+ T cells from PBMCs. The receptors derive from a human donor with Susac syndrome. CDR3s include the opening cysteine and the closing phenylalanine or tryptophan. D genes are given only for firm matches. Rows may omit the clone size; those that give it use once, few, many or a size class.

J gene: TRBJ2-1
clone size: NA
V gene: TRBV24-1
D gene: NA
CDR3 protein: CATSDLVPGGDEQFF
CDR3 DNA: TGTGCCACCAGTGACCTGGTCCCCGGAGGAGATGAGCAGTTCTTC

J gene: TRBJ2-3
clone size: once
V gene: TRBV24-1
D gene: TRBD1
CDR3 protein: CATSDTGGTDTQYF
CDR3 DNA: TGTGCCACCAGTGATACAGGGGGAACAGATACGCAGTATTTT

J gene: TRBJ2-3
clone size: NA
V gene: TRBV20-1
D gene: NA
CDR3 protein: CSASGGGYTQYF
CDR3 DNA: TGCAGTGCTAGTGGGGGTGGGTATACGCAGTATTTT

J gene: TRBJ1-2
clone size: NA
V gene: TRBV20-1
D gene: TRBD1
CDR3 protein: CSAKTGASGGYTF
CDR3 DNA: TGCAGTGCTAAGACAGGGGCGAGTGGTGGCTACACCTTC

J gene: TRBJ2-6
clone size: NA
V gene: TRBV2
D gene: NA
CDR3 protein: CASSFIGTPGANVLTF
CDR3 DNA: TGTGCCAGCAGTTTTATCGGGACACCTGGGGCCAACGTCCTGACTTTC

J gene: TRBJ2-2
clone size: NA
V gene: TRBV9
D gene: NA
CDR3 protein: CASSVGQTNTGELFF
CDR3 DNA: TGTGCCAGCAGCGTAGGCCAGACGAACACCGGGGAGCTGTTTTTT

J gene: TRBJ1-2
clone size: NA
V gene: TRBV6-5
D gene: NA
CDR3 protein: CASSYQGLSSGYTF
CDR3 DNA: TGTGCCAGCAGTTACCAGGGACTCTCCTCTGGCTACACCTTC

J gene: TRBJ1-1
clone size: NA
V gene: TRBV9
D gene: NA
CDR3 protein: CASSVDGWSEAFF
CDR3 DNA: TGTGCCAGCAGCGTAGATGGGTGGAGCGAAGCTTTCTTT

J gene: TRBJ1-6
clone size: NA
V gene: TRBV14
D gene: TRBD1
CDR3 protein: CASSPRTGAASPLHF
CDR3 DNA: TGTGCCAGCAGCCCCAGGACAGGGGCGGCTTCACCCCTCCACTTT

J gene: TRBJ2-5
clone size: once
V gene: TRBV3-1
D gene: NA
CDR3 protein: CASSQDRAQETQYF
CDR3 DNA: TGTGCCAGCAGCCAAGACAGGGCTCAAGAGACCCAGTACTTC

J gene: TRBJ1-2
clone size: NA
V gene: TRBV19
D gene: NA
CDR3 protein: CASTRRGAGDYGYTF
CDR3 DNA: TGTGCCAGTACCCGAAGAGGGGCAGGAGACTATGGCTACACCTTC

J gene: TRBJ1-5
clone size: NA
V gene: TRBV3-1
D gene: NA
CDR3 protein: CASSQGRYSNQPQHF
CDR3 DNA: TGTGCCAGCAGCCAAGGGCGTTATAGCAATCAGCCCCAGCATTTT

J gene: TRBJ1-2
clone size: NA
V gene: TRBV4-1
D gene: TRBD1
CDR3 protein: CASSLGQAANYGYTF
CDR3 DNA: TGCGCCAGCAGCCTAGGACAGGCAGCTAACTATGGCTACACCTTC

J gene: TRBJ1-1
clone size: NA
V gene: TRBV12-3/TRBV12-4
D gene: NA
CDR3 protein: CASSPRGGKPNTEAFF
CDR3 DNA: TGTGCCAGCAGTCCCCGAGGGGGGAAGCCGAACACTGAAGCTTTCTTT

J gene: TRBJ1-1
clone size: NA
V gene: TRBV20-1
D gene: TRBD1
CDR3 protein: CSATGTGNRGNTEAFF
CDR3 DNA: TGCAGTGCCACCGGGACAGGGAATCGAGGGAACACTGAAGCTTTCTTT

J gene: TRBJ2-5
clone size: NA
V gene: TRBV24-1
D gene: NA
CDR3 protein: CATSDPGLPRGTQYF
CDR3 DNA: TGTGCCACCAGTGACCCGGGACTCCCCCGAGGGACCCAGTACTTC

J gene: TRBJ1-2
clone size: NA
V gene: TRBV4-2
D gene: NA
CDR3 protein: CASSQGTVDWGYTF
CDR3 DNA: TGTGCCAGCAGCCAAGGGACAGTGGATTGGGGCTACACCTTC

J gene: TRBJ2-5
clone size: once
V gene: TRBV20-1
D gene: NA
CDR3 protein: CSASPAAIQETQYF
CDR3 DNA: TGCAGTGCTAGCCCCGCAGCGATACAAGAGACCCAGTACTTC

J gene: TRBJ1-1
clone size: NA
V gene: TRBV15
D gene: NA
CDR3 protein: CATSDRKNTEAFF
CDR3 DNA: TGTGCCACCAGCGACAGAAAGAACACTGAAGCTTTCTTT

J gene: TRBJ2-5
clone size: NA
V gene: TRBV30
D gene: TRBD2
CDR3 protein: CAWSHELAEQETQYF
CDR3 DNA: TGTGCCTGGAGCCATGAGCTAGCGGAACAAGAGACCCAGTACTTC

J gene: TRBJ1-1
clone size: NA
V gene: TRBV20-1
D gene: NA
CDR3 protein: CSATTGIMNTEAFF
CDR3 DNA: TGCAGTGCTACCACAGGGATCATGAACACTGAAGCTTTCTTT

J gene: TRBJ1-1
clone size: NA
V gene: TRBV19
D gene: NA
CDR3 protein: CASQNRGNTEAFF
CDR3 DNA: TGTGCCAGCCAAAACCGTGGGAACACTGAAGCTTTCTTT

J gene: TRBJ2-1
clone size: NA
V gene: TRBV6-2/TRBV6-3
D gene: NA
CDR3 protein: CASSYGRTRNEQFF
CDR3 DNA: TGTGCCAGCAGTTACGGGCGGACCCGGAATGAGCAGTTCTTC

J gene: TRBJ1-1
clone size: NA
V gene: TRBV5-1
D gene: TRBD1
CDR3 protein: CASSLIGQGQGGAFF
CDR3 DNA: TGCGCCAGCAGCTTGATCGGACAGGGGCAGGGGGGGGCTTTCTTT

J gene: TRBJ2-6
clone size: NA
V gene: TRBV27
D gene: NA
CDR3 protein: CASSPGVSGANVLTF
CDR3 DNA: TGTGCCAGCAGTCCCGGGGTCTCTGGGGCCAACGTCCTGACTTTC

J gene: TRBJ1-1
clone size: NA
V gene: TRBV6-2/TRBV6-3
D gene: NA
CDR3 protein: CASSYSVDSLEAFF
CDR3 DNA: TGTGCCAGCAGTTATTCGGTCGACAGCCTTGAAGCTTTCTTT

J gene: TRBJ1-6
clone size: NA
V gene: TRBV14
D gene: TRBD1
CDR3 protein: CASSQASGQGSPLHF
CDR3 DNA: TGTGCCAGCAGCCAAGCTTCGGGACAGGGGTCACCCCTCCACTTT

J gene: TRBJ1-2
clone size: once
V gene: TRBV7-9
D gene: NA
CDR3 protein: CASSLANTDYGYTF
CDR3 DNA: TGTGCCAGCAGCTTAGCGAACACAGACTATGGCTACACCTTC

J gene: TRBJ2-1
clone size: NA
V gene: TRBV20-1
D gene: NA
CDR3 protein: CSANLEGSSYNEQFF
CDR3 DNA: TGCAGTGCTAATCTCGAGGGGTCGTCCTACAATGAGCAGTTCTTC

J gene: TRBJ1-1
clone size: NA
V gene: TRBV7-3
D gene: NA
CDR3 protein: CASSLIGTEAFF
CDR3 DNA: TGTGCCAGCAGCTTAATAGGCACTGAAGCTTTCTTT

J gene: TRBJ1-1
clone size: NA
V gene: TRBV7-8
D gene: TRBD1
CDR3 protein: CASSLDRSTEAFF
CDR3 DNA: TGTGCCAGCAGCTTGGACAGGAGTACTGAAGCTTTCTTT

J gene: TRBJ1-2
clone size: NA
V gene: TRBV6-5
D gene: NA
CDR3 protein: CASSYSGAGNYGYTF
CDR3 DNA: TGTGCCAGCAGTTACTCAGGGGCAGGGAACTATGGCTACACCTTC

J gene: TRBJ2-7
clone size: NA
V gene: TRBV4-2
D gene: TRBD1
CDR3 protein: CASSQELRQGDYEQYF
CDR3 DNA: TGTGCCAGCAGCCAAGAGCTCCGGCAGGGGGACTACGAGCAGTACTTC

J gene: TRBJ2-7
clone size: NA
V gene: TRBV5-4
D gene: NA
CDR3 protein: CASSLETGVSYEQYF
CDR3 DNA: TGTGCCAGCAGCTTGGAGACAGGTGTCTCCTACGAGCAGTACTTC

J gene: TRBJ2-4
clone size: once
V gene: TRBV27
D gene: TRBD2
CDR3 protein: CASRNGGGLGKNIQYF
CDR3 DNA: TGTGCCAGCAGAAATGGCGGGGGGCTCGGCAAAAACATTCAGTACTTC

J gene: TRBJ1-2
clone size: NA
V gene: TRBV13
D gene: TRBD1
CDR3 protein: CASSLGTGNYGYTF
CDR3 DNA: TGTGCCAGTAGCCTCGGGACAGGGAACTATGGCTACACCTTC

J gene: TRBJ2-5
clone size: NA
V gene: TRBV7-2
D gene: NA
CDR3 protein: CASSLDAGFAQETQYF
CDR3 DNA: TGTGCCAGCAGCTTAGACGCGGGGTTCGCTCAAGAGACCCAGTACTTC

J gene: TRBJ2-1
clone size: NA
V gene: TRBV20-1
D gene: NA
CDR3 protein: CSLETYYDNEQFF
CDR3 DNA: TGCAGTCTAGAGACGTACTACGACAATGAGCAGTTCTTC

J gene: TRBJ1-4
clone size: NA
V gene: TRBV9
D gene: TRBD1
CDR3 protein: CASSSYRGQGEKLFF
CDR3 DNA: TGTGCCAGCAGCTCCTACAGGGGGCAGGGTGAAAAACTGTTTTTT

J gene: TRBJ1-6
clone size: NA
V gene: TRBV2
D gene: TRBD1
CDR3 protein: CASRTGANSPLHF
CDR3 DNA: TGTGCCAGCCGGACAGGCGCTAATTCACCCCTCCACTTT

J gene: TRBJ2-3
clone size: few
V gene: TRBV20-1
D gene: TRBD2
CDR3 protein: CSASIVRGGGADTQYF
CDR3 DNA: TGCAGTGCCAGCATCGTACGGGGCGGGGGGGCAGATACGCAGTATTTT

J gene: TRBJ2-7
clone size: NA
V gene: TRBV7-2
D gene: NA
CDR3 protein: CASSSDRGRSYEQYF
CDR3 DNA: TGTGCCAGCAGCTCGGACCGGGGCCGTTCTTACGAGCAGTACTTC

J gene: TRBJ1-2
clone size: NA
V gene: TRBV5-1
D gene: TRBD1
CDR3 protein: CASSFNEGAGGYTF
CDR3 DNA: TGCGCCAGCAGCTTTAACGAGGGGGCGGGAGGCTACACCTTC

J gene: TRBJ2-7
clone size: NA
V gene: TRBV5-4
D gene: NA
CDR3 protein: CASSSQVNYEQYF
CDR3 DNA: TGTGCCAGCAGCTCTCAGGTAAACTACGAGCAGTACTTC

J gene: TRBJ1-1
clone size: NA
V gene: TRBV4-3
D gene: NA
CDR3 protein: CASSQDSQGVTEAFF
CDR3 DNA: TGCGCCAGCAGCCAAGATAGCCAGGGAGTAACTGAAGCTTTCTTT